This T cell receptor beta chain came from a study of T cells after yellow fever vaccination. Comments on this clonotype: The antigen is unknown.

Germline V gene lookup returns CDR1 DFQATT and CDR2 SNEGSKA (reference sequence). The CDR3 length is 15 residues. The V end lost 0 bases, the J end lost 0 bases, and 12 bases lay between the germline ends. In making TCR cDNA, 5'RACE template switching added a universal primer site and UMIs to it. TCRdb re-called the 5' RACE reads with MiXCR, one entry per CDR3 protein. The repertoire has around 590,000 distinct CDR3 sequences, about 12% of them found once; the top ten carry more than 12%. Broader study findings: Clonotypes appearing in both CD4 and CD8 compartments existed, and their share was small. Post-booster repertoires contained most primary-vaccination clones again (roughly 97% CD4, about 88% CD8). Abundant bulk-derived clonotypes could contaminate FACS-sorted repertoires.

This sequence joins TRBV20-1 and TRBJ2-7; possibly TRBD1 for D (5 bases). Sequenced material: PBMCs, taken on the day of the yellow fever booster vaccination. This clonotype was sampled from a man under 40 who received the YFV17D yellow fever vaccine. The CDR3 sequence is CSARDHGRVSYEQYF. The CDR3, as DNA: TGCAGTGCTAGAGATCATGGCAGGGTCTCCTACGAGCAGTACTTC.